One and the same sample provided the 17 T cell receptor beta chains below, sequenced in a study of CD8 T cells in ankylosing spondylitis. TCRdb used MiXCR to reprocess the 5' RACE reads, holding one entry per CDR3 protein. The repertoire holds 270,000 or so distinct CDR3 sequences, with 15% to 20% as singletons. The sample comprised blood, either unsorted or a sorted T cell fraction (not recorded which). The receptor set was obtained from a male donor with ankylosing spondylitis or in good health (not recorded which).

In its sample, this clonotype was seen many times. The DNA of the CDR3 is TGCAGTGCTAGCCCCTTGGTAGCGGGGGCCTACGAGCAGTACTTC. The encoded protein is CSASPLVAGAYEQYF. This chain links TRBV20-1 with TRBJ2-7; 9 nucleotides agree with TRBD2. The length of the CDR3 is 15 residues. Germline CDR1 and CDR2: DFQATT and SNEGSKA (reference sequence). J lost 2 bases, V lost 3 bases, and 8 bases had no gene match.

CDR3 amino acids: CASSSGTSGRRGQETQYF. CDR3 bases: TGTGCCAGCAGTTCCGGGACTAGCGGGAGAAGGGGCCAAGAGACCCAGTACTTC. This chain uses TRBV28 with TRBJ2-5; 14 nucleotides align to TRBD2. V dropped 4 bases and J dropped 1; count of bases not matched to a gene: 8. Per germline, CDR1 MDHEN and CDR2 SYDVKM. The CDR3 is 18 residues long.

This clonotype was seen only a few times. This chain links TRBV29-1 with TRBJ1-5; possibly TRBD1 for D (5 bases). Germline V gives CDR1 SQVTM, CDR2 ANQGSEA. Trimming left V 4 bases short and J 0 bases short, with 7 bases between. The CDR3 runs 13 residues. In nucleotides, the CDR3 is TGCAGCGTTGGACAGTATAGCAATCAGCCCCAGCATTTT. It codes for CSVGQYSNQPQHF.

This clonotype has a handful of counts. The chain combines TRBV25-1 with TRBJ1-1; TRBD1 is a possible D gene (5 bases). Trimming cost V 8 bases and J 4 bases, with 14 bases left between them. Germline V lookup: CDR1 MGHDK, CDR2 SYGVNS. The CDR3 runs to 13 residues. This CDR3 reads CASRRWGPTEAFF. The CDR3 DNA reads as TGTGCCAGCCGGAGGTGGGGACCCACTGAAGCTTTCTTT.

This chain joins TRBV5-1 and TRBJ2-2; 8 bases align to TRBD2. Germline values: CDR1 SGHRS, CDR2 YFSETQ. V lost 4 bases, J lost 5 bases, and 10 bases stayed unmatched. The length of the CDR3 is 16 residues. CDR3 loop: CASSGHGRAVTGELFF. Here the CDR3 DNA reads TGCGCCAGCAGCGGGCACGGGAGGGCCGTAACCGGGGAGCTGTTTTTT. Complete variable domain (other parts from reference TRBV5-1 and TRBJ2-2): KAGVTQTPRYLIKTRGQQVTLSCSPISGHRSVSWYQQTPGQGLQFLFEYFSETQRNKGNFPGRFSGRQFSNSRSEMNVSTLELGDSALYLCASSGHGRAVTGELFFGEGSRLTVL.

V usage is TRBV29-1 and J usage is TRBJ1-1; 11 bases map to TRBD1. Per the germline V gene, CDR1 is SQVTM and CDR2 is ANQGSEA. The J segment lost 2 bases and the V segment lost 7 bases, leaving 9 bases of the junction unmatched. This CDR3 comprises 15 residues. CDR3 loop: CSGGGRTGGNTEAFF. The CDR3 DNA reads TGCAGCGGCGGAGGGCGGACAGGGGGCAACACTGAAGCTTTCTTT. Drawing the rest from reference TRBV29-1 and TRBJ1-1, the complete variable domain is SAVISQKPSRDICQRGTSLTIQCQVDSQVTMMFWYRQQPGQSLTLIATANQGSEATYESGFVIDKFPISRPNLTFSTLTVSNMSPEDSSIYLCSGGGRTGGNTEAFFGQGTRLTVV.

V gene TRBV20-1 combines with J gene TRBJ1-1; tentative D call: TRBD1 (5 bases). With 5 bases removed from V and 7 bases from J, the gap between germline ends came to 26 bases. In germline, CDR1 is DFQATT, CDR2 SNEGSKA (reference sequence). The CDR3 totals 16 residues. CDR3 sequence reads: CSAGDYKHGSAGEAFF. The CDR3, as DNA: TGCAGTGCTGGGGACTACAAACACGGCAGTGCCGGTGAAGCTTTCTTT.

This chain links TRBV7-8 with TRBJ2-7; the match to TRBD2 covers 9 bases. CDR1 is SGHVS and CDR2 is FQNEAQ in the germline V gene. The CDR3 spans 15 residues. V shed 5 bases and J 3 bases; nucleotides not matched to a gene: 8. This chain's CDR3 is CASSPRVSGSYEQYF. The CDR3 DNA is TGTGCCAGCAGCCCCCGAGTTAGCGGGAGCTACGAGCAGTACTTC.

The chain employs TRBV28 and TRBJ1-2; the match to TRBD1 covers 7 bases. Per the germline V gene, CDR1 is MDHEN and CDR2 is SYDVKM. V trimming: 4 bases; J trimming: 4 bases; junction bases outside the gene matches: 6. CDR3 length equals 14 residues. This chain's CDR3 is CASSSQGDSYGYTF. The DNA of the CDR3 is TGTGCCAGCAGTTCCCAGGGGGACAGCTATGGCTACACCTTC.

The chain is built from TRBV29-1 and TRBJ2-1; D ambiguous. Germline lookup yields CDR1 SQVTM and CDR2 ANQGSEA. V was shortened by 3 bases and J by 3 bases, with 9 bases between the two germline ends. The CDR3 runs 13 residues. The CDR3 reads CSVDSPFYNEQFF. The CDR3 nucleotides read TGCAGCGTTGATAGTCCCTTCTACAATGAGCAGTTCTTC.

The rearrangement links TRBV10-3 to TRBJ2-3, with a weak D call TRBD2 (6 bases). This CDR3 has 13 residues. CDR1 and CDR2 from the germline V gene are ENHRY and SYGVKD. V was clipped by 4 bases and J by 5 bases, with 10 bases between them. The CDR3 sequence: CAISGPGEDTQYF. CDR3 nucleotide sequence: TGTGCCATCAGTGGGCCGGGAGAAGATACGCAGTATTTT.

This clonotype showed up just a few times. This chain joins TRBV5-6 and TRBJ2-3; a weak D match, TRBD1 (6 bases). Germline lookup yields CDR1 SGHDT and CDR2 YYEEEE. The CDR3 loop spans 15 amino acids. The V gene lost 5 bases and the J gene lost 2 bases, with 15 bases spanning the gap. Here the CDR3 reads CASSPGASPTDTQYF. CDR3 nucleotides: TGTGCCAGCAGTCCAGGGGCTTCCCCCACAGATACGCAGTATTTT.

This clonotype appeared a few times. The rearrangement links TRBV10-3 to TRBJ2-1; D unclear. From germline, CDR1 is ENHRY and CDR2 SYGVKD. CDR3 length: 15 amino acids. Trimming pared 3 bases from V and 0 bases from J, leaving 9 bases between. This CDR3 is CAISDVDSSYNEQFF. CDR3 in DNA: TGTGCCATCAGTGATGTGGATAGCTCCTACAATGAGCAGTTCTTC.

This clonotype was detected a few times. The chain joins TRBV29-1 to TRBJ1-1, with D unclear. CDR3 length equals 14 residues. V was clipped by 0 bases and J by 1 base, with 9 bases between them. CDR1 and CDR2 from the germline V gene are SQVTM and ANQGSEA. The CDR3 region is CSVEDFGENTEAFF. In nucleotides, the CDR3 is TGCAGCGTTGAAGATTTTGGAGAGAACACTGAAGCTTTCTTT.

This clonotype appeared many times. The chain has TRBV29-1 and TRBJ2-7; perhaps TRBD1 as D (6 bases). The CDR3 contains 14 residues. Germline V CDR1 and CDR2: SQVTM, ANQGSEA. Trimming shortened V by 1 base and J by 0 bases, and 10 bases separated the two germline ends. CDR3 in DNA: TGCAGCGTTGAAGGACAGGAAGACTCCTACGAGCAGTACTTC. The encoded protein is CSVEGQEDSYEQYF.

V gene TRBV12-3 or TRBV12-4 combines with J gene TRBJ2-1; 7 nucleotides agree with TRBD2. CDR3 length: 17 residues. V dropped 0 bases and J dropped 1; count of bases not matched to a gene: 6. CDR3 loop: CASSLAGGPPSYNEQFF. The CDR3 DNA sequence: TGTGCCAGCAGTTTAGCGGGAGGGCCTCCATCCTACAATGAGCAGTTCTTC.

The table lists this clonotype with a few counts. CDR3 amino acids: CAISEPVGGTREGNTIYF. The CDR3 DNA is TGTGCCATCAGTGAGCCCGTTGGCGGGACAAGGGAAGGAAACACCATATATTTT. V is TRBV10-3 and J is TRBJ1-3; D is perhaps TRBD1 (6 bases). The V and J ends lost 2 bases and 4 bases respectively, with 21 bases between them. Germline V gives CDR1 ENHRY, CDR2 SYGVKD. The CDR3 has 18 residues.